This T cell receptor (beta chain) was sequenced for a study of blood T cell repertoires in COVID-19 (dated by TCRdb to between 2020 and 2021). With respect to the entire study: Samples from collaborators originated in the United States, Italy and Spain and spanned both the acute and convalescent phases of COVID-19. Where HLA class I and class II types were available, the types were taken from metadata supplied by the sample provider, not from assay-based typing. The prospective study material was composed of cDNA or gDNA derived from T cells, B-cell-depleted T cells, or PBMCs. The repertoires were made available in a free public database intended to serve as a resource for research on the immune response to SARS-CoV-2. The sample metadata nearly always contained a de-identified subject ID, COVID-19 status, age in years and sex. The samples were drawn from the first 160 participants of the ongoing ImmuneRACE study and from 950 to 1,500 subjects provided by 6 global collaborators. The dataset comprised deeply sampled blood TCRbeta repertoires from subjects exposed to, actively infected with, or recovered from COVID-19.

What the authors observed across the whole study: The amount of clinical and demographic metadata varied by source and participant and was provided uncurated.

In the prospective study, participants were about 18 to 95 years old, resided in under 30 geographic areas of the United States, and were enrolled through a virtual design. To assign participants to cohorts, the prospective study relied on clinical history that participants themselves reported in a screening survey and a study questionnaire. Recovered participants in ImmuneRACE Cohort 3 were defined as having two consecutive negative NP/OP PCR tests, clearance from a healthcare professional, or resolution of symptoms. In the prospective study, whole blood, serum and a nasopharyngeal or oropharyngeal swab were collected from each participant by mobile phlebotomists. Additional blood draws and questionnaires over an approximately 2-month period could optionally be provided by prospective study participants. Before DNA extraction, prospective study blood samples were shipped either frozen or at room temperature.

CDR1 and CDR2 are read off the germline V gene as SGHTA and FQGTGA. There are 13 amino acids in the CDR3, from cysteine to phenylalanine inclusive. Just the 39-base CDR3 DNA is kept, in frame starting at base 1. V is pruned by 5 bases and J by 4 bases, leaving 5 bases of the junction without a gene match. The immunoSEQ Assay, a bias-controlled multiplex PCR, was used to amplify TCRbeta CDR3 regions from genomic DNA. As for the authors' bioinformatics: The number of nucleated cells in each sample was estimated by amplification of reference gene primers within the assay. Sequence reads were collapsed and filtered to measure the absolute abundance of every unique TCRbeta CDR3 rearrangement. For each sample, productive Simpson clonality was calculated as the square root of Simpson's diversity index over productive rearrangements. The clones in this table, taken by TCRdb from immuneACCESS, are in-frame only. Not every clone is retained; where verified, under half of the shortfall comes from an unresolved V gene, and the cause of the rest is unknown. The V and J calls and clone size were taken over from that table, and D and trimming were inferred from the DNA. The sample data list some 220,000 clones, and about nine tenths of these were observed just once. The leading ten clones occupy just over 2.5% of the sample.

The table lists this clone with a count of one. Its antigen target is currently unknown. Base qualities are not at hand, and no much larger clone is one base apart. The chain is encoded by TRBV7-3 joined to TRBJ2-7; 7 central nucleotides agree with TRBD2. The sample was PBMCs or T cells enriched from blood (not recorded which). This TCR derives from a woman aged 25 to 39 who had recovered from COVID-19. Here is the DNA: TGTGCCAGCAGCACTAGCGCGGGATACGAGCAGTACTTC. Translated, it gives CASSTSAGYEQYF.